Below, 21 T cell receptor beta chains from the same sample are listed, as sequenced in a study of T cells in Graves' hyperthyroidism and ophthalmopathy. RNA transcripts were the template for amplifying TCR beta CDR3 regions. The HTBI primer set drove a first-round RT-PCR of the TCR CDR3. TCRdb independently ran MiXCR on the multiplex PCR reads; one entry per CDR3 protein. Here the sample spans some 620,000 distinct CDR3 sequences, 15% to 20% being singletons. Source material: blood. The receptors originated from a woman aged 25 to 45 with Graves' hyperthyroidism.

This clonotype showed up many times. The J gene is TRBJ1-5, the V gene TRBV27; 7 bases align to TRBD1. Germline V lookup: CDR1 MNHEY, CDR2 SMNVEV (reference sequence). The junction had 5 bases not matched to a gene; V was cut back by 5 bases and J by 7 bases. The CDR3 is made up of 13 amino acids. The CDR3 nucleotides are TGTGCCAGCAGTCACGGACAGGTCCAGCCCCAGCATTTT. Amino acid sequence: CASSHGQVQPQHF.

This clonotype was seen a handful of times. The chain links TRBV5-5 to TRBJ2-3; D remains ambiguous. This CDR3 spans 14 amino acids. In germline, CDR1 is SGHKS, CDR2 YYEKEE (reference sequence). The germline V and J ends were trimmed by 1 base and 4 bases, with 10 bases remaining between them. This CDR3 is CASSLWVVPDTQYF. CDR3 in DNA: TGTGCCAGCAGCTTGTGGGTCGTCCCAGATACGCAGTATTTT.

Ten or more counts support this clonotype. The CDR3 here is CSARDDPGGNQPQHF. In DNA form, the CDR3 reads TGCAGTGCTAGAGATGACCCAGGGGGCAATCAGCCCCAGCATTTT. V usage is TRBV20-1 and J usage is TRBJ1-5, with D maybe TRBD1 (6 bases). Germline CDR1 DFQATT, CDR2 SNEGSKA (reference sequence). The CDR3 runs 15 residues. V was pared by 0 bases and J by 2 bases, with 11 bases between.

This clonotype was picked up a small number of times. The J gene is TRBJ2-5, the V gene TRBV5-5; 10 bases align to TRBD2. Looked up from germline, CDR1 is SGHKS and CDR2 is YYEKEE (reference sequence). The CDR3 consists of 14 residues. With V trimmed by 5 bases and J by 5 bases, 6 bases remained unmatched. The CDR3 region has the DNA TGTGCCAGCAGGATTAATAGCGGGAGGGAGACCCAGTACTTC. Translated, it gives CASRINSGRETQYF.

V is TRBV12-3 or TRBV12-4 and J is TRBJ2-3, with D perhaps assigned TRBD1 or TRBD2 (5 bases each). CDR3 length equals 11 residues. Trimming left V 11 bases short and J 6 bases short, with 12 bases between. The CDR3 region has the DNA TGTGCCGGGGGACGGCCGGATACGCAGTATTTT. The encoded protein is CAGGRPDTQYF.

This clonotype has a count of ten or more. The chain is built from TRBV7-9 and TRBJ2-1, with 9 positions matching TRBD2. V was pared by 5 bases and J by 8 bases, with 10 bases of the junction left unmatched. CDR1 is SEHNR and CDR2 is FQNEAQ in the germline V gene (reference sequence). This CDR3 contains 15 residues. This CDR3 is CASSKPGTSTDEQFF. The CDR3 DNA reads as TGTGCCAGCAGCAAACCCGGGACTAGCACCGATGAGCAGTTCTTC.

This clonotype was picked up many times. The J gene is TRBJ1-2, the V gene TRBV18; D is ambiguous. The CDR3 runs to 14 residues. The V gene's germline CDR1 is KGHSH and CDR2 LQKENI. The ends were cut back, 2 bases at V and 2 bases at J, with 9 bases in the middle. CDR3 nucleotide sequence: TGTGCCAGCTCACCATCTAGGGAGAACTATGGCTACACCTTC. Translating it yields CASSPSRENYGYTF.

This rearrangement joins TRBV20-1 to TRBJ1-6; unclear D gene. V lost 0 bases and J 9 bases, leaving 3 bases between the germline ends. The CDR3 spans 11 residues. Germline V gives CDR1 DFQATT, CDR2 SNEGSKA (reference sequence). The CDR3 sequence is CSARDRSPLHF. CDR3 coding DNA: TGCAGTGCTAGAGATCGTTCACCCCTCCACTTT.

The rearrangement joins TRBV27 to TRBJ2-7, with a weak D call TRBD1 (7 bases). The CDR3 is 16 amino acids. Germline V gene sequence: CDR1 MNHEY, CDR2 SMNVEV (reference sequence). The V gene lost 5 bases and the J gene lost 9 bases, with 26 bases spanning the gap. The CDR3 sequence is CASSSGPGGLGFGQYF. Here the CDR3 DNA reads TGTGCCAGCAGTAGCGGTCCAGGGGGGCTGGGGTTTGGGCAGTACTTC.

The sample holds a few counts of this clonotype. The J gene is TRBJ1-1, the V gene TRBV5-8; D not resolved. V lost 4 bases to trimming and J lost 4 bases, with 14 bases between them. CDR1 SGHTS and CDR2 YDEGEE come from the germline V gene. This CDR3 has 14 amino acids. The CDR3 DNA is TGTGCCAGCAGCCTGACGCTGTCTCTCACTGAAGCTTTCTTT. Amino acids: CASSLTLSLTEAFF.

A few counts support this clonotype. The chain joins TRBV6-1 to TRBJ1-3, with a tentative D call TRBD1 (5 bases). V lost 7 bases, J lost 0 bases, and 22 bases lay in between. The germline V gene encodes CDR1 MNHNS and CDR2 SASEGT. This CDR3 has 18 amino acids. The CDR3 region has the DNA TGTGCCAGCACCCCCATTGCCGGGACTGAGCACTCTGGAAACACCATATATTTT. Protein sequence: CASTPIAGTEHSGNTIYF.

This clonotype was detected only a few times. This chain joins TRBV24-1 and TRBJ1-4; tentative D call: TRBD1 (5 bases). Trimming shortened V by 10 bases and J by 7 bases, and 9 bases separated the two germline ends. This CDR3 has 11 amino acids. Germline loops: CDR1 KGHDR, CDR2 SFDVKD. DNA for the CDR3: TGTGCCACAGGGGAGCGTGAAAAACTGTTTTTT. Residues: CATGEREKLFF.

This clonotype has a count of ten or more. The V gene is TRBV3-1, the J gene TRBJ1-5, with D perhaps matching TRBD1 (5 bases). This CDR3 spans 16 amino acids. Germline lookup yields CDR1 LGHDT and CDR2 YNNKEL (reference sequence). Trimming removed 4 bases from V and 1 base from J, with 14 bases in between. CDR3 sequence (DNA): TGTGCCAGCAGCCCGTCGGGAGGGGTCAGCAATCAGCCCCAGCATTTT. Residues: CASSPSGGVSNQPQHF.

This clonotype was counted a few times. CDR3 coding DNA: TGTGCCAGCAGTCCCGGACAGGGTGGCTCACCCCTCCACTTT. It encodes CASSPGQGGSPLHF. The chain employs TRBV28 and TRBJ1-6, with 8 bases matching TRBD1. After removal of 5 bases from V and 10 bases from J, the junction contained 7 bases not matched to a gene. CDR3 size: 14 residues. In germline, CDR1 is MDHEN, CDR2 SYDVKM.

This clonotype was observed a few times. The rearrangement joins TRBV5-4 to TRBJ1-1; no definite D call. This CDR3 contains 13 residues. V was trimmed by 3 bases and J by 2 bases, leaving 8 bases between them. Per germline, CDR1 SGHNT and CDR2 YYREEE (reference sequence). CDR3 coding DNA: TGTGCCAGCAGCTCGGTGGGAAACACTGAAGCTTTCTTT. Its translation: CASSSVGNTEAFF.

The CDR3 reads CSFIPQGASGELFF. The DNA for the CDR3 is TGCAGCTTCATTCCACAGGGGGCGAGCGGGGAGCTGTTTTTT. The J gene is TRBJ2-2, the V gene TRBV29-1, with 9 nucleotides matching TRBD1. J gave up 7 bases and V 8 bases, and 11 bases lay outside the gene matches. Per the germline V gene, CDR1 is SQVTM and CDR2 is ANQGSEA. The CDR3 extends over 14 amino acids.

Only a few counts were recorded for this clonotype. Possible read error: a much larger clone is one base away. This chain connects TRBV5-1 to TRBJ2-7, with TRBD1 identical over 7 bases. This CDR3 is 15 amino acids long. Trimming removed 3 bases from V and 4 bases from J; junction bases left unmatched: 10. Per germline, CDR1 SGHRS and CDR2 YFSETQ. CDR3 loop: CASSSSGTELYEQYF. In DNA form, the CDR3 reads TGCGCCAGCAGCTCGTCCGGGACAGAACTTTACGAGCAGTACTTC.

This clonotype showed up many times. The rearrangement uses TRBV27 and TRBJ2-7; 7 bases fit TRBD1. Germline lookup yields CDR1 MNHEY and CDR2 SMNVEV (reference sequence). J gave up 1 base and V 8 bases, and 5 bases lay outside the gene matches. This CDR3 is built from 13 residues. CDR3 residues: CASARDSSYEQYF. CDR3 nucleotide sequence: TGTGCCAGCGCCCGGGACAGTTCCTACGAGCAGTACTTC.

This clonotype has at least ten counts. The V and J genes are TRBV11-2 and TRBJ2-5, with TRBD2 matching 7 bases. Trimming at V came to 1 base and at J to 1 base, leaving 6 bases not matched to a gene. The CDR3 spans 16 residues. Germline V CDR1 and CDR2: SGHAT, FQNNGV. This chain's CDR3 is CASSLVSSGLQETQYF. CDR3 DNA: TGTGCCAGCAGCTTAGTGTCTAGCGGCCTCCAAGAGACCCAGTACTTC.

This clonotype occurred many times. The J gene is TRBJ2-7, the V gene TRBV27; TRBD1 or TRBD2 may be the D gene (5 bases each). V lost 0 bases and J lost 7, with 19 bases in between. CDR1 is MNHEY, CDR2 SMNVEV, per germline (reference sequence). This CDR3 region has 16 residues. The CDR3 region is CASSLSHRTSGYEQYF. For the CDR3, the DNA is TGTGCCAGCAGTTTATCTCACCGGACAAGCGGTTATGAGCAGTACTTC.

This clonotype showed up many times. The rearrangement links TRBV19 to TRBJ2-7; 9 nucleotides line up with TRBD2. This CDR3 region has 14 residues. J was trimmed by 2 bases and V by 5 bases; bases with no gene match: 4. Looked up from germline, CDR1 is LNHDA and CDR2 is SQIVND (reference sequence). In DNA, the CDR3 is TGTGCCAGTAGTCAAGCGGGAGGAACCTACGAGCAGTACTTC. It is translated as CASSQAGGTYEQYF.